The T cell receptor (beta chain) described here comes from a study of blood T cell repertoires in COVID-19. Study information: Collection of acute and convalescent COVID-19 samples took place in the United States, Italy and Spain. T cells, B-cell-depleted T cells, or PBMCs supplied cDNA or gDNA.

In regard to this clone: This specimen includes other DNA sequences encoding the same CDR3.

In the original workflow: Quantification of nucleated cells was approximated via reference gene primer amplification. Data came from immunoSEQ multiplex PCR; TCRdb stores just in-frame clones and leaves some out. D and trimming come from the DNA, and the V and J calls and clone size come from that table. The table lists just over 95,000 clones, roughly 82% of them singletons. V was trimmed by 5 bases and J by 1 base, leaving 11 bases between them. From germline, CDR1 is MNHEY and CDR2 SVGEGT. CDR3 length equals 14 residues. Sequencing input: peripheral blood. The receptor comes from a man older than 75 with acute or convalescent COVID-19. This chain links TRBV6-2 or TRBV6-3 with TRBJ1-1; tentatively, D is TRBD1 (6 bases). For the CDR3, the DNA is TGTGCCAGCAGTAAACAGGGTTCGAACACTGAAGCTTTCTTT. Amino acids: CASSKQGSNTEAFF.